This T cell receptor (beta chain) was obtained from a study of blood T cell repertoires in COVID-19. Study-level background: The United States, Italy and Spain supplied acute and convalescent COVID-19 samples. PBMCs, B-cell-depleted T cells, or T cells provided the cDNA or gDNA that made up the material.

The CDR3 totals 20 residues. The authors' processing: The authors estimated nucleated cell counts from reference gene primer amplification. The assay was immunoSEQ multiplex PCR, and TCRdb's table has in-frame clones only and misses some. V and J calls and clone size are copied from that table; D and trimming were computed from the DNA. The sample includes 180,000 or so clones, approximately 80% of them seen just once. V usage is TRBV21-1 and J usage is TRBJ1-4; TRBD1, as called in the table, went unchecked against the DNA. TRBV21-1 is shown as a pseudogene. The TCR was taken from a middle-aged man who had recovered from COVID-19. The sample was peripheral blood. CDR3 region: CASNQRGNRVIIRANEKLFF. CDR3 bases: TGTGCCAGCAACCAACGAGGGAACAGGGTTATTATCAGGGCTAATGAAAAACTGTTTTTT.